The 31 T cell receptor beta chains presented below share a single source sample, sequenced in a study of shared clonotypes between healthy human individuals. The naive CD8 fraction comprised CD45RO-negative cells positively selected for CCR7 and excluded terminally differentiated effector memory CD45RA+ cells. Libraries were prepared by immunoSEQ multiplex PCR; TCRdb keeps only in-frame clonotypes and omits some of them. The table shows approximately 720,000 clones, with 92% occurring only once. The sequenced sample was naive CD8+ T cells sorted from blood. The receptors originated from a man aged 30 to 45 in good health.

The chain links TRBV28 to TRBJ2-5, with 8 bases fitting TRBD1. The trim removed 2 bases at V and 4 bases at J, leaving 3 bases unmatched. The CDR3 is made up of 14 amino acids. Per germline, CDR1 MDHEN and CDR2 SYDVKM. CDR3 sequence reads: CASSLQTGVETQYF. The CDR3 region has the DNA TGTGCCAGCAGTTTACAGACAGGGGTAGAGACCCAGTACTTC.

The chain employs TRBV5-1 and TRBJ2-7; D is possibly TRBD1 (5 bases). This CDR3 has 15 residues. Germline V gene lookup returns CDR1 SGHRS and CDR2 YFSETQ. Trimming took off 0 bases at V and 2 bases at J, with 12 bases between the two ends. The CDR3: CASSLGNTGAYEQYF. CDR3 coding DNA: TGCGCCAGCAGCTTGGGGAACACAGGAGCCTACGAGCAGTACTTC.

The table lists this clone with a count of one. The chain links TRBV28 to TRBJ2-7; no clear D gene. The CDR3 sequence is 14 residues long. The ends were cut back, 5 bases at V and 2 bases at J, with 13 bases in the middle. Germline lookup yields CDR1 MDHEN and CDR2 SYDVKM. CDR3 in amino acids: CASSPLTATYEQYF. In DNA form, the CDR3 reads TGTGCCAGCAGTCCGTTGACGGCAACCTACGAGCAGTACTTC.

V gene TRBV4-2 combines with J gene TRBJ1-4; TRBD1 aligns across 11 bases. V was clipped by 3 bases and J by 0 bases; unmatched bases: 12. The CDR3 is 20 amino acids. Germline CDR1 reads LGHNA; CDR2 reads YNFKEQ. The chain's CDR3 is CASSHEYGTGGDTTNEKLFF. In nucleotides, the CDR3 is TGTGCCAGCAGCCACGAATATGGGACAGGGGGAGATACAACTAATGAAAAACTGTTTTTT.

V is TRBV7-2 and J is TRBJ2-7; TRBD1 matches 9 bases. The CDR3 loop spans 18 amino acids. V lost 4 bases, J lost 0 bases, and 13 bases stayed unmatched. The V gene's germline CDR1 is SGHTA and CDR2 FQGNSA. Here the CDR3 DNA reads TGTGCCAGCAGCTCGCCGGGACAGGGTATTCGTAGCTCCTACGAGCAGTACTTC. It is translated as CASSSPGQGIRSSYEQYF.

V and J are TRBV2 and TRBJ1-5; D perhaps matches TRBD1 (6 bases). Trimming shortened V by 3 bases and J by 0 bases, and 9 bases separated the two germline ends. This CDR3 is 15 amino acids long. Germline V CDR1 and CDR2: SNHLY, FYNNEI. The CDR3 region is CASSERTDSNQPQHF. The CDR3 coding sequence is TGTGCCAGCAGTGAGAGGACAGATAGCAATCAGCCCCAGCATTTT.

V and J are TRBV30 and TRBJ2-2; the D call may be TRBD1 or TRBD2 (6 bases each). Per the germline V gene, CDR1 is GTSNPN and CDR2 is SVGIG (reference sequence). V lost 0 bases and J lost 3, with 11 bases in between. The CDR3 loop spans 15 amino acids. The CDR3 protein is CAWSVGGGYTGELFF. The DNA for the CDR3 is TGTGCCTGGAGTGTAGGGGGAGGATACACCGGGGAGCTGTTTTTT. Looking up the rest from reference TRBV30 and TRBJ2-2 gives the full variable domain: SQTIHQWPATLVQPVGSPLSLECTVEGTSNPNLYWYRQAAGRGLQLLFYSVGIGQISSEVPQNLSASRPQDRQFILSSKKLLLSDSGFYLCAWSVGGGYTGELFFGEGSRLTVL.

This clone was detected only once. The chain uses TRBV19 and TRBJ1-1; 8 bases map to TRBD1. CDR1 LNHDA and CDR2 SQIVND come from the germline V gene (reference sequence). Trimming at V came to 1 base and at J to 5 bases, leaving 6 bases not matched to a gene. CDR3 length equals 15 residues. For the CDR3, the DNA is TGTGCCAGTAGTATAGTTCAGGGGGCGATAACTGAAGCTTTCTTT. Translation: CASSIVQGAITEAFF.

The rearrangement joins TRBV9 to TRBJ2-1; the match to TRBD1 covers 9 bases. Germline-derived CDR1 and CDR2 are SGDLS and YYNGEE. The CDR3 spans 15 residues. Trimming took 4 bases from V and 9 from J; bases not matched to a gene: 11. The CDR3 region is CASSSPGQGFGEQFF. CDR3 DNA: TGTGCCAGCAGCTCACCGGGACAGGGATTTGGTGAGCAGTTCTTC.

The rearrangement joins TRBV7-8 to TRBJ1-2; no definite D call. Germline-derived CDR1 and CDR2 are SGHVS and FQNEAQ. CDR3 size: 15 residues. Trimming pared 1 base from V and 1 base from J, leaving 10 bases between. The CDR3, as DNA: TGTGCCAGCAGCTTAGGTCCGACTGTTAACTATGGCTACACCTTC. This sequence encodes CASSLGPTVNYGYTF.

The chain links TRBV7-3 to TRBJ2-1; 13 nucleotides agree with TRBD2. From germline, CDR1 is SGHTA and CDR2 FQGTGA. The trim removed 2 bases at V and 3 bases at J, leaving 7 bases unmatched. The CDR3 totals 18 residues. CDR3 coding DNA: TGTGCCAGCAGCTTAGGACTAGCGGGAGTTGGAGACTACAATGAGCAGTTCTTC. Translated: CASSLGLAGVGDYNEQFF.

The V call is TRBV9, the J call TRBJ1-1, with a possible D match to TRBD1 (6 bases). Trimming took 1 base from V and 8 from J, leaving 9 bases between them. CDR1 and CDR2 from the germline V gene are SGDLS and YYNGEE. The CDR3 loop spans 12 amino acids. CDR3 in amino acids: CASSVSGGEAFF. CDR3 bases: TGTGCCAGCAGCGTAAGCGGGGGCGAAGCTTTCTTT.

The V call is TRBV27, the J call TRBJ2-3; no definite D call. CDR1 and CDR2 from the germline V gene are MNHEY and SMNVEV (reference sequence). V gave up 5 bases and J gave up 2 bases, with 8 bases separating them. The CDR3 sequence is 13 residues long. The CDR3 reads CASSPFSTDTQYF. The CDR3 DNA follows: TGTGCCAGCAGTCCTTTTTCCACAGATACGCAGTATTTT.

This chain joins TRBV5-1 and TRBJ2-5; either TRBD1 or TRBD2 may supply D (6 bases each). V was trimmed by 7 bases and J by 5 bases, leaving 15 bases between them. This CDR3 is 13 amino acids long. Germline V gene lookup returns CDR1 SGHRS and CDR2 YFSETQ. This CDR3 reads CASARGHRETQYF. As DNA, the CDR3 is TGCGCCAGCGCTCGGGGGCATAGGGAGACCCAGTACTTC.

V and J are TRBV10-2 and TRBJ2-7; the match to TRBD2 covers 10 bases. Losses at the gene ends were 3 bases for V and 5 bases for J; bases not matched to a gene: 10. Germline values: CDR1 WSHSY, CDR2 SAAADI. This CDR3 contains 16 residues. The CDR3 bases are TGCGCCAGCAGTGAAGGAAGCGGGAGGGAATTGAACGAGCAGTACTTC. This sequence encodes CASSEGSGRELNEQYF.

The rearrangement joins TRBV28 to TRBJ2-3; the D call may be TRBD1 or TRBD2 (5 bases each). V lost 3 bases and J 2 bases, leaving 12 bases between the germline ends. From germline, CDR1 is MDHEN and CDR2 SYDVKM. The CDR3 runs 15 residues. CDR3 nucleotides: TGTGCCAGCAGTTTGTGGATGGGGGACACAGATACGCAGTATTTT. This sequence encodes CASSLWMGDTDTQYF.

The CDR3 nucleotides read TGTGCCACAGAAGTTTCAGGGGCCAACGTCCTGACTTTC. Amino acid sequence: CATEVSGANVLTF. V usage is TRBV15 and J usage is TRBJ2-6; the D is unclear. This CDR3 comprises 13 residues. CDR1 is LNHNV, CDR2 YYDKDF, per germline (reference sequence). Trimming removed 9 bases from V and 4 bases from J, with 10 bases in between.

This rearrangement joins TRBV6-5 to TRBJ2-7; TRBD1 or TRBD2 may be the D gene (5 bases each). The V and J ends lost 4 bases and 5 bases respectively, with 15 bases between them. CDR1 and CDR2 from the germline V gene are MNHEY and SVGAGI. The CDR3 is 14 residues long. The CDR3 spells CASSLQGVSNEQYF. CDR3 DNA sequence: TGTGCCAGCAGTTTGCAGGGAGTTAGTAACGAGCAGTACTTC.

The chain employs TRBV7-7 and TRBJ2-4, with D maybe TRBD2 (5 bases). CDR3 length: 16 amino acids. V lost 4 bases, J lost 2 bases, and 15 bases lay in between. CDR1 is SSHAT, CDR2 FNYEAQ, per germline (reference sequence). The CDR3 protein is CASSSRAFLSKNIQYF. The DNA for the CDR3 is TGTGCCAGCAGCTCGAGGGCGTTTCTATCCAAAAACATTCAGTACTTC.

The chain uses TRBV7-9 and TRBJ2-1; D assignment may be TRBD1 or TRBD2 (5 bases each). This CDR3 is 17 amino acids long. The V gene lost 5 bases and the J gene lost 2 bases, with 19 bases spanning the gap. Germline-derived CDR1 and CDR2 are SEHNR and FQNEAQ (reference sequence). The CDR3 DNA is TGTGCCAGCAGCCCCGGGGCGACCACGAACCCCTACAATGAGCAGTTCTTC. It is translated as CASSPGATTNPYNEQFF.

This clone was observed once. This chain uses TRBV9 with TRBJ2-7, with a weak D call TRBD1 (7 bases). CDR1 is SGDLS, CDR2 YYNGEE, per germline. V dropped 0 bases and J dropped 3 bases, with 13 bases sitting between them. CDR3 length: 15 residues. This CDR3 reads CASSVEGGQNYEQYF. For the CDR3, the DNA is TGTGCCAGCAGCGTAGAGGGGGGACAGAACTACGAGCAGTACTTC. Full variable domain (missing parts from reference TRBV9 and TRBJ2-7): DSGVTQTPKHLITATGQRVTLRCSPRSGDLSVYWYQQSLDQGLQFLIQYYNGEERAKGNILERFSAQQFPDLHSELNLSSLELGDSALYFCASSVEGGQNYEQYFGPGTRLTVT.

The rearrangement uses TRBV5-1 and TRBJ2-3, with 9 bases fitting TRBD1. Germline V gene lookup returns CDR1 SGHRS and CDR2 YFSETQ. CDR3 length: 18 residues. V lost 2 bases to trimming and J lost 6 bases; unmatched junction nucleotides: 16. The CDR3 loop is CASSLGDREQGLMDTQYF. The CDR3 nucleotides read TGCGCCAGCAGCTTAGGGGACAGGGAACAAGGACTCATGGATACGCAGTATTTT.

This clone has a single count. Written as DNA, the CDR3 is TGTGCCAGCAGCCCCGGGGGTGCCGATACGCAGTATTTT. Its protein product is CASSPGGADTQYF. The rearrangement joins TRBV7-8 to TRBJ2-3; D is perhaps TRBD2 (6 bases). From germline, CDR1 is SGHVS and CDR2 FQNEAQ. Trimming cost V 5 bases and J 6 bases, with 12 bases left between them. This CDR3 has 13 residues.

The chain couples TRBV6-5 to TRBJ2-7; D call uncertain. Trimming removed 10 bases at V and 2 bases at J, with 9 bases between. The CDR3 runs to 11 residues. Germline-derived CDR1 and CDR2 are MNHEY and SVGAGI. The CDR3 loop is CATYSAYEQYF. In nucleotides, the CDR3 is TGTGCCACCTACTCGGCCTACGAGCAGTACTTC.

The rearrangement links TRBV7-9 to TRBJ2-2; unclear D gene. CDR1 and CDR2 (germline): SEHNR, FQNEAQ (reference sequence). The V gene lost 5 bases and the J gene lost 6 bases, with 4 bases spanning the gap. This CDR3 contains 11 residues. The CDR3 sequence: CASSPAGELFF. In nucleotides, the CDR3 is TGTGCCAGCAGCCCAGCCGGGGAGCTGTTTTTT.

The J gene is TRBJ2-1, the V gene TRBV5-1, with 13 bases identical to TRBD2. V lost 4 bases and J lost 4; bases outside the gene matches: 2. Germline V lookup: CDR1 SGHRS, CDR2 YFSETQ. CDR3 size: 15 residues. CDR3 DNA: TGCGCCAGCAGCGGACTAGCGGGAGCTTACAATGAGCAGTTCTTC. Its translation: CASSGLAGAYNEQFF.

The chain combines TRBV2 with TRBJ1-2, with D hard to call. This CDR3 has 17 amino acids. Germline lookup yields CDR1 SNHLY and CDR2 FYNNEI. Trimming removed 8 bases from V and 3 bases from J, with 25 bases in between. The CDR3 protein is CASDGGSLEKLDYGYTF. CDR3 nucleotide sequence: TGTGCCAGCGATGGAGGGAGTCTTGAGAAGCTGGACTATGGCTACACCTTC.

The rearrangement links TRBV7-3 to TRBJ2-1; 9 positions match TRBD2. Germline CDR1 is SGHTA and CDR2 is FQGTGA. The CDR3 contains 17 residues. Losses at the gene ends were 3 bases for V and 2 bases for J; bases not matched to a gene: 8. CDR3: CASSFSPAGGPYNEQFF. In DNA form, the CDR3 reads TGTGCCAGCAGCTTTTCCCCTGCGGGAGGGCCCTACAATGAGCAGTTCTTC. The full variable domain, in which reference TRBV7-3 and TRBJ2-1 provide the parts outside the CDR3, is GAGVSQTPSNKVTEKGKYVELRCDPISGHTALYWYRQSLGQGPEFLIYFQGTGAADDSGLPNDRFFAVRPEGSVSTLKIQRTERGDSAVYLCASSFSPAGGPYNEQFFGPGTRLTVL.

The chain is built from TRBV9 and TRBJ1-1, with D uncertain. The germline CDR1 and CDR2 sequences are SGDLS and YYNGEE. The CDR3 runs to 14 residues. Trimming took off 3 bases at V and 1 base at J, with 10 bases between the two ends. CDR3 nucleotide sequence: TGTGCCAGCAGCGACGGACGGTGGAACACTGAAGCTTTCTTT. This gives the protein CASSDGRWNTEAFF.

In this sample, this clone turned up once. The J gene is TRBJ2-5, the V gene TRBV13, with D possibly matching TRBD2 (5 bases). Trimming took 5 bases from V and 6 from J, leaving 10 bases between them. The CDR3 contains 12 residues. CDR1 and CDR2 from the germline V gene are PRHDT and FYEKMQ (reference sequence). The DNA for the CDR3 is TGTGCCAGCAGCGGAACTAGAAAGACCCAGTACTTC. This codes for CASSGTRKTQYF.

This clone came up once. The rearrangement links TRBV12-5 to TRBJ1-1; 9 bases are a match to TRBD1. The trim removed 5 bases at V and 3 bases at J, leaving 16 bases unmatched. CDR3 length: 18 residues. Germline values: CDR1 LGHNT, CDR2 FRNRAP. CDR3: CASGPKPDRGGSDTEAFF. Here the CDR3 DNA reads TGTGCTAGTGGTCCTAAGCCGGACAGGGGAGGATCCGACACTGAAGCTTTCTTT.